This T cell receptor beta chain appears in the sequencing data of a study of OX40 agonist ivuxolimab in advanced cancers. Study summary: Partial responses were recorded for three patients, including one with hepatocellular carcinoma and two with cutaneous melanoma.

Study results and limitations: Clonal expansion was among the lowest in partial responders at 0.1-3.0 mg/kg, especially CD8+.

Regarding this clone: Its antigen is still unknown.

Libraries were prepared by immunoSEQ multiplex PCR; TCRdb keeps only in-frame clonotypes and omits some of them. The sample lists 15,000 or so clones, roughly 90% seen once, with roughly 23% in the top ten. Germline V gives CDR1 SGDLS, CDR2 YYNGEE. The CDR3 is 15 amino acids. The V segment lost 5 bases and the J segment 0 bases; nucleotides outside the gene matches: 7. The source material was CD4+ or CD8+ T cells sorted from blood, sampled in a trial of the OX40 agonist ivuxolimab. This TCR came from an adult with an advanced solid tumor such as melanoma, head and neck, liver or kidney cancer. J is TRBJ2-7 and V is TRBV9, with 8 bases matching TRBD1. Written as DNA, the CDR3 is TGTGCCAGCAGTGTGACAGGGGCGAGCTCCTACGAGCAGTACTTC. As protein: CASSVTGASSYEQYF.